A selection of T cell receptor beta chains follows, all from one sample in a study of blood T cell repertoires in COVID-19. Libraries were prepared by immunoSEQ multiplex PCR; TCRdb keeps only in-frame clonotypes and omits some of them. The sample records 35,000 or so clones, roughly 90% being singletons. Sequences were obtained from peripheral blood. These receptors originate from a man in his 70s with acute or convalescent COVID-19. CDR3s include the opening cysteine and the closing phenylalanine or tryptophan. D genes are given only for firm matches. Size is omitted from some rows. Given values are once, few, many or a class for expanded clones.

D,size,J,V,DNA,CDR3
.,few,TRBJ1-3,TRBV19,TGTGCCAGTAGTATACAGGGAACTGGAAACACCATATATTTT,CASSIQGTGNTIYF
TRBD2,.,TRBJ2-5,TRBV3-1/TRBV3-2,TGTGCCAGCAGCGCCCTAGCGGGAGGGCGTCGGGGAACCCAGTACTTC,CASSALAGGRRGTQYF
.,.,TRBJ1-1,TRBV28,TGTGCCAGCAGTTTAACCAGATACCGGACTGTCAACACTGAAGCTTTCTTT,CASSLTRYRTVNTEAFF
TRBD2,.,TRBJ2-3,TRBV18,TGTGCCAGCTCCCCGGCGAGAGCGGGAGTTAGCACAGATACGCAGTATTTT,CASSPARAGVSTDTQYF
TRBD1,once,TRBJ2-5,TRBV9,TGTGCCAGCAGCGAAAGGACAGGGGGTTGGGAAGAGACCCAGTACTTC,CASSERTGGWEETQYF
TRBD1,.,TRBJ1-1,TRBV13,TGTGCCAGCAGCCCTGACAGGGGAAGAACTGAAGCTTTCTTT,CASSPDRGRTEAFF
TRBD1,once,TRBJ2-1,TRBV6-5,TGTGCCAGCACCCCGGGACAGTCAGTTAATGAGCAGTTCTTC,CASTPGQSVNEQFF
.,.,TRBJ2-7,TRBV3-1/TRBV3-2,TGTGCCAGCAGCCACGGTGACGAGCAGTACTTC,CASSHGDEQYF
TRBD1,.,TRBJ2-7,TRBV5-1,TGCGCCAGCAGCTTGGGAGGCGGGCAGGGGGCCCACGAGCAGTACTTC,CASSLGGGQGAHEQYF
.,.,TRBJ1-1,TRBV19,TGTGCCAGTAGTCCTCCCGGAAGGCGGGGGACTGAAGCTTTCTTT,CASSPPGRRGTEAFF
.,.,TRBJ2-2,TRBV3-1/TRBV3-2,TGTGCCAGCAGCCTCGCACCAGGCGTTGCCGGGGAGCTGTTTTTT,CASSLAPGVAGELFF
TRBD1,once,TRBJ2-7,TRBV14,TGTGCCAGCAGCCAAGGTGGGGGACAGGGTTACGAGCAGTACTTC,CASSQGGGQGYEQYF
.,.,TRBJ2-1,TRBV20-1,TGCAGTCAGTCCATTTACAATGAGCAGTTCTTC,CSQSIYNEQFF
.,.,TRBJ1-2,TRBV5-1,TGCGCCAGCAGCAAGACGCAGGGTGACTATGGCTACACCTTC,CASSKTQGDYGYTF
.,.,TRBJ1-3,TRBV9,TGTGCCAGCGGACCGGACTCGTTTTCTGGAAACACCATATATTTT,CASGPDSFSGNTIYF
TRBD2,.,TRBJ2-1,TRBV7-2,TGTGCCAGCAGCCCCCCGGGACTAGCTTCCTACAATGAGCAGTTCTTC,CASSPPGLASYNEQFF
.,.,TRBJ1-1,TRBV19,TGTGCCAGTGGAACAGGATCGGGGGTCACTGAAGCTTTCTTT,CASGTGSGVTEAFF
.,.,TRBJ1-1,TRBV27,TGTGCCAGCAAAATGGACAGTCTTGGGGGCACTGAAGCTTTCTTT,CASKMDSLGGTEAFF